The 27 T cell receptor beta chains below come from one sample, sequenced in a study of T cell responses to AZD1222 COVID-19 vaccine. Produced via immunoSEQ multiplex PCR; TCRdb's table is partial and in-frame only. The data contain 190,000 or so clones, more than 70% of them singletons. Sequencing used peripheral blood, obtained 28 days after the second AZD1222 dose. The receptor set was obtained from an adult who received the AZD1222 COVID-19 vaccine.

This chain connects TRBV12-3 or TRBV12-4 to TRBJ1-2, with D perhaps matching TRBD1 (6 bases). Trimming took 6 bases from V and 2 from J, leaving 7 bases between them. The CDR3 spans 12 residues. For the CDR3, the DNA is TGTGCCAGCAGCCAGGGGAACTATGGCTACACCTTC. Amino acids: CASSQGNYGYTF.

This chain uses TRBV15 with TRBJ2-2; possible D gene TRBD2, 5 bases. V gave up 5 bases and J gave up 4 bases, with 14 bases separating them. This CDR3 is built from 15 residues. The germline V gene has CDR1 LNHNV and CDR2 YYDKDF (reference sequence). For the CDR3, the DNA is TGTGCCACCAGCCGTAGGACCCGGGGCACCGGGGAGCTGTTTTTT. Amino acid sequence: CATSRRTRGTGELFF.

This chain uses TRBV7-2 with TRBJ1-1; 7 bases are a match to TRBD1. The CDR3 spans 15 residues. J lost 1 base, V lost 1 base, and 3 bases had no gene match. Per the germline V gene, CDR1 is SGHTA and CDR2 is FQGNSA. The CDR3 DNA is TGTGCCAGCAGCTTAGTTGCAGGGGGGAACACTGAAGCTTTCTTT. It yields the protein CASSLVAGGNTEAFF.

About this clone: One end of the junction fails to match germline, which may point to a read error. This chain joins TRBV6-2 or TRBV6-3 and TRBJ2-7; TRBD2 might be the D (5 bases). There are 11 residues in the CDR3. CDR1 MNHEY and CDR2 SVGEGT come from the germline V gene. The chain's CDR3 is CASSFNRELGF. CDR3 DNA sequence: TGTGCCAGCAGTTTCAACCGGGAACTGGGCTTC.

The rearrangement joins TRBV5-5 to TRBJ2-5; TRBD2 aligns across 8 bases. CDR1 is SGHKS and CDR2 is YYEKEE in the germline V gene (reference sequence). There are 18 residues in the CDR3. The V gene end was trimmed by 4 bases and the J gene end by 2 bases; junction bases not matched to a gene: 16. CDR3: CASSRSTSGRSFQETQYF. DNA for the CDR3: TGTGCCAGCAGCCGATCTACTAGCGGAAGGTCGTTTCAAGAGACCCAGTACTTC.

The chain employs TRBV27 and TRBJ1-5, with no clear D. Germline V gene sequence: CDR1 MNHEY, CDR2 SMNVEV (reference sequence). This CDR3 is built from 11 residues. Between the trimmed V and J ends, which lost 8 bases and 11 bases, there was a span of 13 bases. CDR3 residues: CASGKSRAQHF. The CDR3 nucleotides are TGTGCCAGCGGGAAATCCCGAGCCCAGCATTTT.

The chain's CDR3 is CASATQARGRGGDSPLHF. CDR3 nucleotide sequence: TGTGCCAGCGCCACCCAGGCGAGGGGGCGGGGGGGTGATTCACCCCTCCACTTT. The J gene is TRBJ1-6, the V gene TRBV28; 7 bases match TRBD1. CDR3 size: 18 residues. After removal of 8 bases from V and 8 bases from J, the junction contained 21 bases not matched to a gene. In germline, CDR1 is MDHEN, CDR2 SYDVKM.

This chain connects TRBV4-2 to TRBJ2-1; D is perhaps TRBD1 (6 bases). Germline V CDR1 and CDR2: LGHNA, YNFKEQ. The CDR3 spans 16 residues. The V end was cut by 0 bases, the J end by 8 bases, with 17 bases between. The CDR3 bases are TGTGCCAGCAGCCAAGAGGGGGCTCCAGGGCACTATGAGCAGTTCTTC. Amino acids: CASSQEGAPGHYEQFF.

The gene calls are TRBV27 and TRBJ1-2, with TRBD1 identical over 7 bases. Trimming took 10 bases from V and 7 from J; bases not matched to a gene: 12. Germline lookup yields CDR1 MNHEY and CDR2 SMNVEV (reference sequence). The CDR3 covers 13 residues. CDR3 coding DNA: TGTGCCACCCAGGGAGGGGGCTATGTTGGCTACACCTTC. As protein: CATQGGGYVGYTF.

The CDR3 coding sequence is TGTGCCAGCAGCTTCCCGGGGACACTAAACACTGAAGCTTTCTTT. Residues: CASSFPGTLNTEAFF. V gene TRBV5-4 combines with J gene TRBJ1-1; weak D call: TRBD1 (6 bases). CDR3 length equals 15 residues. Trimming shortened V by 2 bases and J by 2 bases, and 13 bases separated the two germline ends. CDR1 and CDR2 from the germline V gene are SGHNT and YYREEE (reference sequence).

The CDR3: CASSWTSTYEQYF. CDR3 bases: TGCGCCAGCAGCTGGACGTCAACCTACGAGCAGTACTTC. The J gene is TRBJ2-7, the V gene TRBV5-1; no definite D call. Deletions cut 3 bases from V and 2 bases from J, with 9 bases between. Germline V gene sequence: CDR1 SGHRS, CDR2 YFSETQ. CDR3 size: 13 residues. Looking up the rest from reference TRBV5-1 and TRBJ2-7 gives the full variable domain: KAGVTQTPRYLIKTRGQQVTLSCSPISGHRSVSWYQQTPGQGLQFLFEYFSETQRNKGNFPGRFSGRQFSNSRSEMNVSTLELGDSALYLCASSWTSTYEQYFGPGTRLTVT.

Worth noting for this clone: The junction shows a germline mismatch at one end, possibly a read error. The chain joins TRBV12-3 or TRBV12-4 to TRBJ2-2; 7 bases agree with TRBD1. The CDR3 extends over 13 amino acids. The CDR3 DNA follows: TGTGCCAGCAGTTTAGCGCGGTCAGGGGGGCTGTTTTTT. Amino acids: CASSLARSGGLFF.

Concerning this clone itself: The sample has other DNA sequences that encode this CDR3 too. DNA for the CDR3: TGTGCCAGCAGCTTAGTAGGAGAGACCCAGTACTTC. Its protein product is CASSLVGETQYF. The rearrangement joins TRBV7-9 to TRBJ2-5, with D unresolved. Germline V gene data show CDR1 as SEHNR and CDR2 as FQNEAQ (reference sequence). The V gene lost 1 base and the J gene lost 4 bases, with 4 bases spanning the gap. CDR3 length equals 12 residues.

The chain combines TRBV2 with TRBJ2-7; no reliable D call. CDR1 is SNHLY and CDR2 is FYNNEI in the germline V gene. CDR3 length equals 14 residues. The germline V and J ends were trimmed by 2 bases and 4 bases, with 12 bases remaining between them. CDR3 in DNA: TGTGCCAGCAGTGAACAGGCCCGGGCGTACGAGCAGTACTTC. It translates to CASSEQARAYEQYF.

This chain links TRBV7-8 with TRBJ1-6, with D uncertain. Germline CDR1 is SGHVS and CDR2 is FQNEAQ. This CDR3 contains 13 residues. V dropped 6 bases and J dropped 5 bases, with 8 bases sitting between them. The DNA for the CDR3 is TGTGCCAGCAGGGTGGAGAATAATTCACCCCTCCACTTT. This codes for CASRVENNSPLHF.

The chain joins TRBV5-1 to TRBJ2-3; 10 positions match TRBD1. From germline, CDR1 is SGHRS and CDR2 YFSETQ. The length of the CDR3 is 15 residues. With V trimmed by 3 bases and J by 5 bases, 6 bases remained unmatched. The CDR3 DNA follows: TGCGCCAGCAGCTCGACAGGGGGCGTCTTAGATACGCAGTATTTT. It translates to CASSSTGGVLDTQYF.

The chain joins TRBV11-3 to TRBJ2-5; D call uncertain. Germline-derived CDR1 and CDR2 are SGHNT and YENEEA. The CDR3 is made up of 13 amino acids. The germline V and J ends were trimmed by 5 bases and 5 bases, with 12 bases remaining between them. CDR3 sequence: CASSPGARETQYF. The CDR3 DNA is TGTGCCAGCAGCCCCGGCGCTCGGGAGACCCAGTACTTC.

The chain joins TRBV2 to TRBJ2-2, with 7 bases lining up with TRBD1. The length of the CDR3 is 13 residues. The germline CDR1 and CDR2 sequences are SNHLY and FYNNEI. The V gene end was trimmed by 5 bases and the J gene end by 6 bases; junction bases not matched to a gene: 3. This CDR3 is CASSLTGAGELFF. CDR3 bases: TGTGCCAGCAGTCTCACAGGGGCCGGGGAGCTGTTTTTT.

The CDR3 loop is CASSQAPSGNSGNTIYF. The CDR3 nucleotides read TGCGCCAGCAGCCAAGCTCCCAGTGGGAATTCTGGAAACACCATATATTTT. V is TRBV4-3 and J is TRBJ1-3, with D unresolved. Per germline, CDR1 LGHNA and CDR2 YSLEER. The ends were cut back, 1 base at V and 1 base at J, with 14 bases in the middle. The CDR3 length is 17 residues.

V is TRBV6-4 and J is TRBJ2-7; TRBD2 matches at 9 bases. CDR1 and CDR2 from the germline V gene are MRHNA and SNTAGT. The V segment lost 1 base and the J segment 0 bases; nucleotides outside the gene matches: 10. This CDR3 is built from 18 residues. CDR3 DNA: TGTGCCAGCAGTGACTTGATCTGGCGGGAGGGGAGCTCCTACGAGCAGTACTTC. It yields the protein CASSDLIWREGSSYEQYF.

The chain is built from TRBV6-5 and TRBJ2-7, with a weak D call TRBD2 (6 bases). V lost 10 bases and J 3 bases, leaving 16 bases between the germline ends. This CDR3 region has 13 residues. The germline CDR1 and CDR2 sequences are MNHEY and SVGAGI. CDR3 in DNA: TGTGCCACCCATTGGGGGGTCGGCTACGAGCAGTACTTC. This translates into CATHWGVGYEQYF.

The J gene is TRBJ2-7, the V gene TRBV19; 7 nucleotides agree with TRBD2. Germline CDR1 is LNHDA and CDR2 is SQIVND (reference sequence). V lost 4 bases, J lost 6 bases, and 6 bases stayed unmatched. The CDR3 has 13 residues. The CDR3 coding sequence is TGTGCCAGTAGTACCGGACTAGTAAGCGAGCAGTACTTC. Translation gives CASSTGLVSEQYF.

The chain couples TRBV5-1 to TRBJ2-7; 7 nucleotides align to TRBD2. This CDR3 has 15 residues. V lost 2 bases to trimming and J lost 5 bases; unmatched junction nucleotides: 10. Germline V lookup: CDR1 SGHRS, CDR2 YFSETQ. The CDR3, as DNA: TGCGCCAGCAGCTTCCTTGGGCGGGAGCAAGACGAGCAGTACTTC. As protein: CASSFLGREQDEQYF.

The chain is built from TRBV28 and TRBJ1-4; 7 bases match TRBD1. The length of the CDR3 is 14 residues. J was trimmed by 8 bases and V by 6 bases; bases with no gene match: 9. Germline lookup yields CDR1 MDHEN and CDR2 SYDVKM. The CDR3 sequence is CASSPTGFSEKLFF. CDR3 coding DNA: TGTGCCAGCAGCCCGACAGGGTTTTCGGAAAAACTGTTTTTT.

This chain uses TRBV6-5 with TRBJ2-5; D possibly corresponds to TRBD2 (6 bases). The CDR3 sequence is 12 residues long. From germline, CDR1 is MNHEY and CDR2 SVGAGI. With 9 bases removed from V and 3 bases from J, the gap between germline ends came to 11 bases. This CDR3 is CARTGGKETQYF. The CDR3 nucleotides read TGTGCCAGGACTGGGGGGAAAGAGACCCAGTACTTC.

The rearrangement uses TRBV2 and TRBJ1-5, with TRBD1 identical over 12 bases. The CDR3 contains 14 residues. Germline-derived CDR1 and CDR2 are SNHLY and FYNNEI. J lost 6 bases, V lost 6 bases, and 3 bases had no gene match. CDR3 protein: CASSPGQGAQPQHF. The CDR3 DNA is TGTGCCAGCAGCCCGGGACAGGGGGCTCAGCCCCAGCATTTT.

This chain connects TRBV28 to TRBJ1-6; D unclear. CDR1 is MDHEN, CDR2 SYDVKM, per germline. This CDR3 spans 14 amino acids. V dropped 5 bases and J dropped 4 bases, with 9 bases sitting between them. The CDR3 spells CASSPIDYNSPLHF. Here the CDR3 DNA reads TGTGCCAGCAGTCCGATAGATTATAATTCACCCCTCCACTTT.